This passage covers 13 T cell receptor beta chains from one sample sequenced in a study of cytomegalovirus exposure and HLA in healthy donors. With 60 Vbeta and 13 Jbeta primers, the PCR was carried out. The table came from immunoSEQ multiplex PCR; TCRdb's copy has only in-frame clones and leaves some out. Of some 130,000 clones listed, just under 80% were seen once; the top ten hold 0.85% to 1.4%. The specimen was PBMCs. The receptors stem from a male donor in good health and CMV-seronegative.

The CDR3 sequence: CASRTSGGVNNEQFF. The CDR3 region has the DNA TGTGCCAGCAGGACTAGCGGGGGGGTTAACAATGAGCAGTTCTTC. This chain joins TRBV7-9 and TRBJ2-1; 14 bases are shared with TRBD2. CDR3 length equals 15 residues. CDR1 is SEHNR and CDR2 is FQNEAQ in the germline V gene (reference sequence). The V segment lost 6 bases and the J segment 5 bases; nucleotides outside the gene matches: 3. Full variable domain (rest looked up from reference TRBV7-9 and TRBJ2-1): DTGVSQNPRHKITKRGQNVTFRCDPISEHNRLYWYRQTLGQGPEFLTYFQNEAQLEKSRLLSDRFSAERPKGSFSTLEIQRTEQGDSAMYLCASRTSGGVNNEQFFGPGTRLTVL.

This clone was picked up one time. The chain carries TRBV6-1 and TRBJ1-5; D not certain. Germline values: CDR1 MNHNS, CDR2 SASEGT. The CDR3 is made up of 13 amino acids. V was trimmed by 1 base and J by 5 bases, leaving 6 bases between them. Here the CDR3 reads CASSEVADQPQHF. The CDR3 DNA reads as TGTGCCAGCAGTGAAGTGGCGGATCAGCCCCAGCATTTT.

The chain joins TRBV7-9 to TRBJ1-2; D call uncertain. With 4 bases removed from V and 4 bases from J, the gap between germline ends came to 10 bases. The CDR3 loop spans 13 amino acids. Germline values: CDR1 SEHNR, CDR2 FQNEAQ (reference sequence). The CDR3 loop is CASSSEAAYGYTF. DNA for the CDR3: TGTGCCAGCAGCTCCGAGGCGGCCTATGGCTACACCTTC. Full variable domain (remainder filled in from reference TRBV7-9 and TRBJ1-2): DTGVSQNPRHKITKRGQNVTFRCDPISEHNRLYWYRQTLGQGPEFLTYFQNEAQLEKSRLLSDRFSAERPKGSFSTLEIQRTEQGDSAMYLCASSSEAAYGYTFGSGTRLTVV.

V usage is TRBV7-2 and J usage is TRBJ2-7; 8 bases are shared with TRBD2. The CDR3 is 15 amino acids. Germline CDR1 is SGHTA and CDR2 is FQGNSA. J was trimmed by 3 bases and V by 3 bases; bases with no gene match: 7. The CDR3 is CASSFERGTSYEQYF. Here the CDR3 DNA reads TGTGCCAGCAGCTTTGAGCGGGGGACTAGCTACGAGCAGTACTTC.

This clone appeared once. The V and J genes are TRBV27 and TRBJ2-2; tentative D call: TRBD2 (7 bases). The CDR3 consists of 16 residues. V was clipped by 6 bases and J by 5 bases, with 19 bases between them. Per the germline V gene, CDR1 is MNHEY and CDR2 is SMNVEV (reference sequence). CDR3 residues: CASRLGGREPTGELFF. The DNA of the CDR3 is TGTGCCAGCAGATTGGGGGGGCGCGAGCCAACCGGGGAGCTGTTTTTT.

This chain links TRBV27 with TRBJ2-3; weak D call: TRBD2 (5 bases). V was clipped by 0 bases and J by 0 bases, with 7 bases between them. The CDR3 totals 15 residues. Germline V gene sequence: CDR1 MNHEY, CDR2 SMNVEV (reference sequence). The CDR3 is CASSLSRGSTDTQYF. CDR3 nucleotides: TGTGCCAGCAGTTTATCCCGGGGAAGCACAGATACGCAGTATTTT.

The V call is TRBV11-3, the J call TRBJ2-7; possible D gene TRBD1, 5 bases. The V gene lost 1 base and the J gene lost 0 bases, with 13 bases spanning the gap. Germline CDR1 reads SGHNT; CDR2 reads YENEEA. CDR3 length: 16 residues. The CDR3 spells CASSLGSSTGSYEQYF. The DNA for the CDR3 is TGTGCCAGCAGCTTAGGTAGTTCCACAGGCTCCTACGAGCAGTACTTC.

The chain combines TRBV6-6 with TRBJ2-7, with 7 bases lining up with TRBD1. The CDR3 is 14 residues long. CDR1 MNHNY and CDR2 SVGAGI come from the germline V gene (reference sequence). V lost 3 bases to trimming and J lost 4 bases; unmatched junction nucleotides: 6. The CDR3 coding sequence is TGTGCCAGCAGTTATGGGGGACAGAGTTACGAGCAGTACTTC. This gives the protein CASSYGGQSYEQYF.

The genes are TRBV30 and TRBJ1-3; D is possibly TRBD1 (6 bases). Trimming cost V 0 bases and J 4 bases, with 13 bases left between them. Per germline, CDR1 GTSNPN and CDR2 SVGIG (reference sequence). CDR3 size: 15 residues. In DNA, the CDR3 is TGTGCCTGGAGTGTAGGACAGTCTTTCGGAAACACCATATATTTT. This translates into CAWSVGQSFGNTIYF.

The V call is TRBV18, the J call TRBJ1-6; D is perhaps TRBD1 (6 bases). Germline CDR1 reads KGHSH; CDR2 reads LQKENI. Trimming pared 5 bases from V and 7 bases from J, leaving 12 bases between. The CDR3 sequence is 14 residues long. The DNA for the CDR3 is TGTGCCAGCTCAATCCGGGACATCAATTCACCCCTCCACTTT. Its translation: CASSIRDINSPLHF.

This clone has a handful of counts. The chain joins TRBV4-3 to TRBJ2-7; D unresolved. V lost 1 base and J 4 bases, leaving 8 bases between the germline ends. Germline V gives CDR1 LGHNA, CDR2 YSLEER. This CDR3 spans 13 amino acids. CDR3 in amino acids: CASSQVGGYEQYF. The CDR3 DNA reads as TGCGCCAGCAGCCAAGTTGGCGGTTACGAGCAGTACTTC.

The J gene is TRBJ2-7, the V gene TRBV27; a weak D match, TRBD2 (5 bases). Trimming left V 2 bases short and J 2 bases short, with 13 bases between. CDR3 length: 15 amino acids. Germline V gene lookup returns CDR1 MNHEY and CDR2 SMNVEV (reference sequence). CDR3 region: CASSLRQDFPYEQYF. The CDR3 DNA is TGTGCCAGCAGTTTACGTCAGGACTTCCCCTACGAGCAGTACTTC.

The V and J genes are TRBV4-2 and TRBJ2-7, with a tentative D call TRBD1 (6 bases). The CDR3 extends over 16 amino acids. V was pared by 0 bases and J by 2 bases, with 14 bases between. Germline CDR1 is LGHNA and CDR2 is YNFKEQ. The CDR3 here is CASSQDLGRGTYEQYF. In nucleotides, the CDR3 is TGTGCCAGCAGCCAAGATCTGGGCAGGGGCACCTACGAGCAGTACTTC.